A selection of T cell receptor beta chains follows, all from one sample in a study of CXCR3-negative and CXCR3-positive naive CD8 T cells. TCRdb reprocessed the 5' RACE reads and reports one entry per CDR3 protein, with no DNA. Recorded for this sample: 90,000 to 95,000 distinct CDR3 sequences. Material for sequencing was naive CXCR3- CD8+ T cells from blood. The receptors derive from a human donor in good health. Some clones in this sample may be carry-over from other donors' samples. The CDR3 runs from the conserved cysteine through the conserved F or W.

J gene | V gene | CDR3 protein
TRBJ1-1 | TRBV29-1 | CSVENGLRGGTEAFF
TRBJ2-1 | TRBV10-3 | CAISVGGTHYNEQFF
TRBJ2-1 | TRBV28 | CATSLGSGLAFDEQFF
TRBJ2-3 | TRBV6-5 | CASSYFAGVTDTQYF
TRBJ2-1 | TRBV7-9 | CASSSHSEAYNEQFF
TRBJ2-1 | TRBV13 | CASSLAGDSYNEQFF
TRBJ2-7 | TRBV21-1 | CASRISGGFSLDEQYF
TRBJ1-5 | TRBV4-1 | CASSPVADSRYQPQHF
TRBJ2-2 | TRBV29-1 | CSVEREEGANTGELFF
TRBJ2-5 | TRBV7-9 | CASSPQVWETQYF
TRBJ2-3 | TRBV29-1 | CSGLGTESTDTQYF
TRBJ2-1 | TRBV19 | CASSLSNSFSYNEQFF
TRBJ2-1 | TRBV9 | CASSGRDRGLNEQFF
TRBJ2-1 | TRBV12-3/TRBV12-4 | CASSLAGGRYNEQFF
TRBJ2-3 | TRBV6-2/TRBV6-3 | CASSFPDTQYF
TRBJ2-1 | TRBV4-3 | CASSQEIASGAGYNEQFF
TRBJ1-1 | TRBV7-2 | CASRSPRVGQGIYTEAFF
TRBJ2-1 | TRBV12-3/TRBV12-4 | CASSFGGGNEQFF
TRBJ2-7 | TRBV7-2 | CASSRQDSSFYEQYF